Listed below are T cell receptor beta chains from one sample, sequenced in a study of T cell responses to AZD1222 COVID-19 vaccine. The protocol was immunoSEQ multiplex PCR, while the TCRdb copy is restricted to in-frame clones and leaves out a portion. The data hold about 85,000 clones, with less than 90% observed a single time. The specimen was peripheral blood, collected on day 0 of AZD1222 vaccination. All receptors derive from an adult in good health. CDR3s include the opening cysteine and the closing phenylalanine or tryptophan. Each record gives: clone size, D gene, V gene, J gene, CDR3 protein, CDR3 DNA. The D gene is left open where the match is weak. Not all rows give a size; the values are once, few, many and, for expanded clones, a class.

NA	NA	TRBV6-2/TRBV6-3	TRBJ1-5	CASSYQGNQPQHF	TGTGCCAGCAGTTACCAGGGGAATCAGCCCCAGCATTTT
NA	NA	TRBV7-3	TRBJ2-5	CASSLSETQYF	TGTGCCAGCAGCTTATCGGAGACCCAGTACTTC
NA	NA	TRBV6-1	TRBJ1-3	CASSGPRGSRGNTIYF	TGTGCCAGCAGTGGACCTCGAGGGTCGCGGGGAAACACCATATATTTT
few	NA	TRBV5-5	TRBJ1-2	CASSLAAAHGYTF	TGTGCCAGCAGCTTGGCGGCCGCCCATGGCTACACCTTC
NA	NA	TRBV28	TRBJ1-2	CASSPQDWGHGYTF	TGTGCCAGCAGTCCCCAAGATTGGGGGCATGGCTACACCTTC
NA	TRBD2	TRBV19	TRBJ2-7	CASSRSGSYEQYF	TGTGCCAGTAGTAGGAGCGGGAGCTACGAGCAGTACTTC
NA	TRBD1	TRBV27	TRBJ2-2	CASSFPGQGGNTGELFF	TGTGCCAGCAGTTTCCCGGGACAAGGGGGCAACACCGGGGAGCTGTTTTTT
NA	TRBD1	TRBV29-1	TRBJ2-1	CSGDTGGNEQFF	TGCAGCGGAGATACAGGGGGCAATGAGCAGTTCTTC
NA	NA	TRBV27	TRBJ2-1	CASSLSLSSYNEQFF	TGTGCCAGCAGTTTAAGCCTTAGCTCCTACAATGAGCAGTTCTTC
NA	NA	TRBV19	TRBJ1-5	CASSLLDSSLHQPQHF	TGTGCCAGTAGTCTCTTGGACAGTTCTCTACATCAGCCCCAGCATTTT
NA	TRBD1	TRBV27	TRBJ1-4	CASSLWGTGREKLFF	TGTGCCAGCAGTTTATGGGGGACAGGGCGGGAAAAACTGTTTTTT
NA	NA	TRBV29-1	TRBJ1-5	CSVWGGGNQPQHF	TGCAGCGTTTGGGGGGGCGGCAATCAGCCCCAGCATTTT
NA	NA	TRBV19	TRBJ1-1	CASSRTNTEAFF	TGTGCCAGTAGTCGAACGAACACTGAAGCTTTCTTT
once	NA	TRBV28	TRBJ1-5	CASSIGQGGQPQHF	TGTGCCAGCAGTATAGGACAAGGGGGTCAGCCCCAGCATTTT
NA	TRBD2	TRBV5-1	TRBJ2-7	CASSLGLAGGGEQYF	TGCGCCAGCAGCTTGGGCCTAGCGGGAGGTGGGGAGCAGTACTTC
NA	TRBD1	TRBV19	TRBJ1-2	CASSILQGAQGYTF	TGTGCCAGTAGTATCCTTCAGGGGGCGCAGGGCTACACCTTC
NA	NA	TRBV7-2	TRBJ2-5	CASSLNLAGTETQYF	TGTGCCAGCAGCTTAAATTTGGCGGGTACGGAGACCCAGTACTTC
NA	NA	TRBV12-5	TRBJ1-2	CATKDGDGYTF	TGTGCTACCAAGGACGGGGATGGCTACACCTTC
NA	NA	TRBV10-3	TRBJ2-3	CAISGASEADTQYF	TGTGCCATCAGTGGTGCTAGCGAGGCAGATACGCAGTATTTT
NA	TRBD2	TRBV28	TRBJ2-7	CASSGTSATGAYF	TGTGCCAGCAGCGGGACTAGCGCCACCGGCGCCTACTTC
NA	NA	TRBV7-3	TRBJ2-1	CASSLRSGDSYNEQFF	TGTGCCAGCAGCTTAAGATCCGGGGACTCCTACAATGAGCAGTTCTTC
NA	NA	TRBV21-1	TRBJ1-4	CASSKDGGTRPNEKLFF	TGTGCCAGCAGCAAAGATGGAGGGACCCGCCCTAATGAAAAACTGTTTTTT
NA	NA	TRBV18	TRBJ1-3	CASSLTGIPSGNTIYF	TGTGCCAGCTCACTAACCGGGATCCCCTCTGGAAACACCATATATTTT
once	TRBD1	TRBV19	TRBJ1-1	CASTMHRGTEAFF	TGTGCCAGTACGATGCACAGGGGAACTGAAGCTTTCTTT
NA	NA	TRBV6-1	TRBJ1-2	CASSESITFFGYTF	TGTGCCAGCAGTGAATCAATCACCTTCTTTGGCTACACCTTC
NA	TRBD1	TRBV28	TRBJ2-1	CASSGTGRGYNEQFF	TGTGCCAGCAGTGGGACAGGGCGAGGTTACAATGAGCAGTTCTTC
NA	TRBD2	TRBV6-2/TRBV6-3	TRBJ2-1	CASSWGLAGVNEQFF	TGTGCCAGCAGTTGGGGACTAGCGGGAGTCAATGAGCAGTTCTTC
few	NA	TRBV19	TRBJ1-1	CASSIGQGEAFF	TGTGCCAGTAGTATAGGGCAGGGAGAAGCTTTCTTT
NA	NA	TRBV19	TRBJ1-1	CASSPTSNTEAFF	TGTGCCAGTAGTCCAACCTCGAACACTGAAGCTTTCTTT
NA	TRBD2	TRBV19	TRBJ2-1	CASNKLAGGPGEQFF	TGTGCCAGTAACAAACTAGCGGGGGGGCCGGGTGAGCAGTTCTTC
NA	NA	TRBV27	TRBJ1-5	CASSRTAFRPQHF	TGTGCCAGCAGTCGGACAGCATTTCGGCCCCAGCATTTT
once	TRBD1	TRBV6-5	TRBJ2-7	CASSMGQGHYEQYF	TGTGCCAGCAGCATGGGACAGGGCCACTACGAGCAGTACTTC
NA	TRBD1	TRBV27	TRBJ1-5	CASRSIGDREHF	TGTGCCAGCCGAAGTATCGGGGACAGGGAGCATTTT
NA	NA	TRBV7-6	TRBJ2-3	CASSTGFTDTQYF	TGTGCCAGCAGTACAGGTTTCACAGATACGCAGTATTTT
NA	NA	TRBV7-9	TRBJ2-7	CASSPRTARVSYEQYF	TGTGCCAGCAGCCCGAGGACTGCGCGAGTATCCTACGAGCAGTACTTC
NA	TRBD2	TRBV25-1	TRBJ2-7	CASRPGLAGAGYEQYF	TGTGCCAGCAGACCCGGACTAGCGGGAGCTGGTTACGAGCAGTACTTC
NA	NA	TRBV9	TRBJ1-6	CASSVGTENNSPLHF	TGTGCCAGCAGCGTAGGGACAGAGAATAATTCACCCCTCCACTTT
NA	NA	TRBV6-5	TRBJ1-3	CASRQGNTIYF	TGTGCCAGCAGACAGGGAAACACCATATATTTT
once	NA	TRBV10-3	TRBJ2-4	CAISETIGSLAKNIQYF	TGTGCCATCAGTGAGACAATTGGGAGTCTAGCCAAAAACATTCAGTACTTC
once	TRBD1	TRBV19	TRBJ2-1	CASSENRGPPYNEQFF	TGTGCCAGTAGCGAGAACAGGGGTCCACCCTACAATGAGCAGTTCTTC
NA	NA	TRBV27	TRBJ1-5	CASRADTSNQPQHF	TGTGCCAGCAGAGCGGACACGAGCAATCAGCCCCAGCATTTT
once	TRBD1	TRBV24-1	TRBJ1-1	CATSGVPGQGSFEAFF	TGTGCCACCAGTGGGGTTCCTGGACAGGGGTCTTTTGAAGCTTTCTTT
NA	TRBD1	TRBV7-9	TRBJ1-4	CASSLTGGEKLFF	TGTGCCAGCAGCCTCACAGGGGGAGAAAAACTGTTTTTT
once	NA	TRBV7-9	TRBJ2-1	CASSLARGAYNEQFF	TGTGCCAGCAGCTTAGCGCGAGGGGCCTACAATGAGCAGTTCTTC
NA	NA	TRBV28	TRBJ2-7	CASSPPAGSVNEQYF	TGTGCCAGCAGTCCCCCCGCAGGGTCTGTTAACGAGCAGTACTTC
NA	TRBD1	TRBV25-1	TRBJ1-6	CASSDRGAPRGSPLHF	TGTGCCAGCAGTGACAGGGGGGCTCCCCGGGGGTCACCCCTCCACTTT
NA	TRBD2	TRBV10-2	TRBJ2-1	CATSIAGGYNEQFF	TGCGCCACCAGCATAGCGGGAGGCTACAATGAGCAGTTCTTC
NA	NA	TRBV7-2	TRBJ2-7	CASSINSGPYEQYF	TGTGCCAGCAGCATCAACTCTGGGCCCTACGAGCAGTACTTC
NA	TRBD1	TRBV6-2/TRBV6-3	TRBJ1-1	CASSRTGETEAFF	TGTGCCAGCAGTAGGACAGGGGAGACTGAAGCTTTCTTT
NA	TRBD1	TRBV7-2	TRBJ2-1	CASSLASRGSSGEQFF	TGTGCCAGCAGCTTAGCGAGCAGGGGGAGTAGTGGTGAGCAGTTCTTC
NA	NA	TRBV28	TRBJ2-1	CASSPHEAGRYNEQFF	TGTGCCAGCAGTCCTCATGAGGCGGGGCGGTACAATGAGCAGTTCTTC
NA	TRBD1	TRBV11-2	TRBJ2-4	CASSVRTGDLNIQYF	TGTGCCAGCAGCGTCCGGACAGGGGACCTAAACATTCAGTACTTC
NA	NA	TRBV6-2/TRBV6-3	TRBJ1-1	CASSPRGGTEAFF	TGTGCCAGCAGTCCCCGAGGGGGGACTGAAGCTTTCTTT
NA	TRBD1	TRBV19	TRBJ1-5	CASRTGLNQPQHF	TGTGCCAGTAGGACAGGGCTCAATCAGCCCCAGCATTTT
NA	NA	TRBV4-2	TRBJ2-5	CASSQGTAQETQYF	TGTGCCAGCAGCCAAGGGACAGCCCAAGAGACCCAGTACTTC
NA	NA	TRBV27	TRBJ1-4	CASSGTLNEKLFF	TGTGCCAGCAGTGGGACACTTAATGAAAAACTGTTTTTT
NA	NA	TRBV18	TRBJ1-2	CASSPSPGGGNYGYTF	TGTGCCAGCTCACCATCCCCGGGGGGGGGAAACTATGGCTACACCTTC
NA	NA	TRBV5-1	TRBJ1-5	CASSLDPSNQPQHF	TGCGCCAGCAGCTTGGACCCTAGCAATCAGCCCCAGCATTTT